This T cell receptor beta chain was captured by sequencing in a study of blood T cell repertoires in COVID-19. Repertoires were generated with immunoSEQ multiplex PCR, while TCRdb's copy carries only in-frame clones and drops some. The sample has 200,000 to 300,000 clones, 75% to 90% seen once. Shortly before study entry, within 2 weeks, exposed participants had met a COVID-19 case. Trimming cost V 10 bases and J 7 bases, with 17 bases left between them. This CDR3 has 13 residues. Germline loops: CDR1 SNHLY, CDR2 FYNNEI. The clonotype comes from a middle-aged woman who had been exposed to COVID-19. The source material was PBMCs or T cells enriched from blood (not recorded which). This chain connects TRBV2 to TRBJ1-5, with D tentatively TRBD1 (6 bases). This chain's CDR3 is CATRQRQDQPQHF. CDR3 nucleotide sequence: TGTGCCACCCGCCAACGACAGGACCAGCCCCAGCATTTT.